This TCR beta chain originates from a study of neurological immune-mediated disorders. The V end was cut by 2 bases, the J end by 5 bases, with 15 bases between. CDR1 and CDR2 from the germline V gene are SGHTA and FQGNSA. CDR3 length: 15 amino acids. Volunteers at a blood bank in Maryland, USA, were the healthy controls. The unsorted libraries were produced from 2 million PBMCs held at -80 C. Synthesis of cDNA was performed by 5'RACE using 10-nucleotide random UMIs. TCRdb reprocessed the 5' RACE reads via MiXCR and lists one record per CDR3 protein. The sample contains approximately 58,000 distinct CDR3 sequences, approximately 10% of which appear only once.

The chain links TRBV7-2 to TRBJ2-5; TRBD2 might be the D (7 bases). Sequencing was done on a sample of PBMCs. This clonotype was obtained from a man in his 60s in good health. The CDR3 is CASSLIGGGRETQYF. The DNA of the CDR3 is TGTGCCAGCAGCTTAATAGGGGGGGGCAGGGAGACCCAGTACTTC. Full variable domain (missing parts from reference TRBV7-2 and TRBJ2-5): GAGVSQSPSNKVTEKGKDVELRCDPISGHTALYWYRQSLGQGLEFLIYFQGNSAPDKSGLPSDRFSAERTGGSVSTLTIQRTQQEDSAVYLCASSLIGGGRETQYFGPGTRLLVL.